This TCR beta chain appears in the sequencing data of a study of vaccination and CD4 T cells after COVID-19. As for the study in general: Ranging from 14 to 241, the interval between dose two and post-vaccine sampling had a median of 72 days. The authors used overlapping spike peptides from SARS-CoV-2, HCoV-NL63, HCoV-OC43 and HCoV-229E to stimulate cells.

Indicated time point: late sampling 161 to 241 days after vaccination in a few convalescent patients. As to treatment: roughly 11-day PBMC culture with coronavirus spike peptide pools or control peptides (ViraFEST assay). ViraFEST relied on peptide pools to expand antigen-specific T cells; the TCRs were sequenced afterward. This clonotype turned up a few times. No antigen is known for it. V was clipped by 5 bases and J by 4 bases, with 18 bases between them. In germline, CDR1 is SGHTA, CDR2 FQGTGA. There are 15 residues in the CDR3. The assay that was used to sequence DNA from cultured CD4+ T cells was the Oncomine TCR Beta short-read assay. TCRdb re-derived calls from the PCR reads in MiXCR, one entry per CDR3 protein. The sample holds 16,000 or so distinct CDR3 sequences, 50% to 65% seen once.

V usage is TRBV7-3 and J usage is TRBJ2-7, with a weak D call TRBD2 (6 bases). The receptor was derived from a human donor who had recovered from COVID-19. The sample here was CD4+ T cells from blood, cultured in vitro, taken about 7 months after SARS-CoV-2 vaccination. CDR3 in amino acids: CASSENSGRGYEQYF. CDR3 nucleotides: TGTGCCAGCAGCGAGAACTCCGGGAGAGGGTACGAGCAGTACTTC.